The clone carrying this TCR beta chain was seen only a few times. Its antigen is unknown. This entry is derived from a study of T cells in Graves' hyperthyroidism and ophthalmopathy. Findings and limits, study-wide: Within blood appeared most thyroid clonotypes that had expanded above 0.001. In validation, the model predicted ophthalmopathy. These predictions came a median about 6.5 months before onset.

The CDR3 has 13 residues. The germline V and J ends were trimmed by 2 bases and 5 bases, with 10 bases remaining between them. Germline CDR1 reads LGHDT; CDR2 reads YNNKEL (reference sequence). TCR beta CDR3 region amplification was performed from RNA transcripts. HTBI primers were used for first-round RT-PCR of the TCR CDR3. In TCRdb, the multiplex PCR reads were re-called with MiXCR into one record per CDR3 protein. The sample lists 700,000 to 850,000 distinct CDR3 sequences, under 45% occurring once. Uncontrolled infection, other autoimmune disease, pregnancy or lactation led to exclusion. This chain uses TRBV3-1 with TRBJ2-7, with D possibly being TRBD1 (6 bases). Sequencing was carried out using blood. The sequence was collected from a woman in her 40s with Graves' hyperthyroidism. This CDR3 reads CASSQRQVHEQYF. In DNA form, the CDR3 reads TGTGCCAGCAGCCAAAGACAGGTCCACGAGCAGTACTTC.